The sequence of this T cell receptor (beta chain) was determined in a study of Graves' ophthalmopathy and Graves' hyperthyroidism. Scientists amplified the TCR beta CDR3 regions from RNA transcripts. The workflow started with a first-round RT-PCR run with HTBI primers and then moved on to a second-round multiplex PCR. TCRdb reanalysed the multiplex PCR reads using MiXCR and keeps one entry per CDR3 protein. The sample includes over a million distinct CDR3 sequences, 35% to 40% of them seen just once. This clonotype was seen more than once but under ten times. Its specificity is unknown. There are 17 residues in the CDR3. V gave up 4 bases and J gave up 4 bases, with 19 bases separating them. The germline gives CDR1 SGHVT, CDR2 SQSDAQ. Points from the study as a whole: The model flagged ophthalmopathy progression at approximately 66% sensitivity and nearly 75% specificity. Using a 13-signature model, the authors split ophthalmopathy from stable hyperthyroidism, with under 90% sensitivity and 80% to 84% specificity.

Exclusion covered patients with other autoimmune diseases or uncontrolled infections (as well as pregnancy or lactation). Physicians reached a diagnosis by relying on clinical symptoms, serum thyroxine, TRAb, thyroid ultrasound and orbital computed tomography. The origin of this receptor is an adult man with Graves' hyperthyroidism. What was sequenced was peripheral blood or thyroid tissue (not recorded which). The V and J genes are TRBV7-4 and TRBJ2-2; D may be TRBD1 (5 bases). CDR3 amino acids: CASSWYTDKRVTGELFF. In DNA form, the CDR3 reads TGTGCCAGCAGCTGGTACACGGACAAAAGGGTCACCGGGGAGCTGTTTTTT.